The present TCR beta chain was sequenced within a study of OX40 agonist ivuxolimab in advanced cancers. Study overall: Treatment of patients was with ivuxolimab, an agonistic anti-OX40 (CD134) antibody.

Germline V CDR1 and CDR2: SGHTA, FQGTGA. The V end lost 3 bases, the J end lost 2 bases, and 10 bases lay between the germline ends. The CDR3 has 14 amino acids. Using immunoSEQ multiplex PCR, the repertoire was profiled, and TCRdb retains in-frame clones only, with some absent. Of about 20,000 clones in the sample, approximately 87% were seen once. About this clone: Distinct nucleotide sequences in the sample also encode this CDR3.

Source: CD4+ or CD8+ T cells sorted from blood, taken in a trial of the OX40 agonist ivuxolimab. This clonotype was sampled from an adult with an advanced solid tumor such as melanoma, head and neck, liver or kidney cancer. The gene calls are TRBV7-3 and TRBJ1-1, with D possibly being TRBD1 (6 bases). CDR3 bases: TGTGCCAGCAGCTTTGGGGGCACAAACACTGAAGCTTTCTTT. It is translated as CASSFGGTNTEAFF. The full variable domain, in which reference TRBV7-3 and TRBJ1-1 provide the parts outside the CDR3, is GAGVSQTPSNKVTEKGKYVELRCDPISGHTALYWYRQSLGQGPEFLIYFQGTGAADDSGLPNDRFFAVRPEGSVSTLKIQRTERGDSAVYLCASSFGGTNTEAFFGQGTRLTVV.